One sample yielded the 10 T cell receptor beta chains listed below, sequenced in a study of cytomegalovirus exposure and HLA in healthy donors. PCR amplification relied on 60 Vbeta primers (plus 13 Jbeta primers). Here immunoSEQ multiplex PCR was the method, and the copy in TCRdb shows in-frame clones only, minus some. Found here are approximately 140,000 clones, roughly 73% of them singletons; the top ten hold 13% to 15%. Material for sequencing was PBMCs. The receptors come from a human donor in good health.

The chain couples TRBV10-3 to TRBJ2-3; 14 bases align to TRBD2. After removal of 2 bases from V and 2 bases from J, the junction contained 6 bases not matched to a gene. The CDR3 is made up of 18 amino acids. Germline V CDR1 and CDR2: ENHRY, SYGVKD. CDR3 bases: TGTGCCATCAGTGAGCGAGGGACTAGCGGGAGCCCCACAGATACGCAGTATTTT. Residues: CAISERGTSGSPTDTQYF.

As for this clone: A junction boundary mismatches the germline segment, possibly from a read error. The chain uses TRBV7-7 and TRBJ2-5; TRBD1 agrees at 7 bases. Germline V gene data show CDR1 as SSHAT and CDR2 as FNYEAQ (reference sequence). The CDR3 is made up of 15 amino acids. CDR3 protein: CASSTKPGQQETQYF. The DNA for the CDR3 is TGTGCTAGCAGCACCAAGCCGGGACAGCAAGAGACCCAGTACTTC.

Concerning this clone: Other nucleotide sequences in the sample specify the same CDR3. V usage is TRBV18 and J usage is TRBJ2-3, with D hard to call. V lost 3 bases and J lost 0, with 4 bases in between. CDR3 length: 13 residues. Per the germline V gene, CDR1 is KGHSH and CDR2 is LQKENI. CDR3 DNA: TGTGCCAGCTCACCCCCTAGCACAGATACGCAGTATTTT. It codes for CASSPPSTDTQYF.

There are a few counts of this clone. This chain links TRBV18 with TRBJ1-3; tentative D call: TRBD1 (6 bases). The V end lost 4 bases, the J end lost 2 bases, and 12 bases lay between the germline ends. The CDR3 sequence is 15 residues long. The V gene's germline CDR1 is KGHSH and CDR2 LQKENI. For the CDR3, the DNA is TGTGCCAGCTCACGTATCGAGGGGGCTGGAAACACCATATATTTT. It codes for CASSRIEGAGNTIYF.

V is TRBV5-1 and J is TRBJ2-7, with 10 positions matching TRBD1. This CDR3 has 14 amino acids. CDR1 is SGHRS, CDR2 YFSETQ, per germline. Trimming took 6 bases from V and 4 from J; bases not matched to a gene: 7. The DNA for the CDR3 is TGCGCCAGCACCTTCGACAGGGGGCTTTACGAGCAGTACTTC. This gives the protein CASTFDRGLYEQYF.

The chain employs TRBV6-5 and TRBJ2-5, with TRBD1 identical over 12 bases. The trim removed 2 bases at V and 5 bases at J, leaving 3 bases unmatched. The germline gives CDR1 MNHEY, CDR2 SVGAGI. The CDR3 sequence is 15 residues long. The DNA for the CDR3 is TGTGCCAGCAGTTACGGGACAGGGGGCCGGGAGACCCAGTACTTC. Protein product: CASSYGTGGRETQYF.

J is TRBJ1-3 and V is TRBV29-1, with unresolved D. The V gene lost 6 bases and the J gene lost 0 bases, with 9 bases spanning the gap. From germline, CDR1 is SQVTM and CDR2 ANQGSEA. This CDR3 region has 13 residues. Written as DNA, the CDR3 is TGCAGCGTCCGTCCGGGCTCTGGAAACACCATATATTTT. Translated, it gives CSVRPGSGNTIYF.

The chain has TRBV5-1 and TRBJ2-7; D not certain. The CDR3 has 14 amino acids. The V gene's germline CDR1 is SGHRS and CDR2 YFSETQ. Trimming left V 0 bases short and J 0 bases short, with 7 bases between. The CDR3 nucleotides read TGCGCCAGCAGCTTGGTTCCGTCCTCCTACGAGCAGTACTTC. It is translated as CASSLVPSSYEQYF.

This rearrangement joins TRBV7-9 to TRBJ2-5, with 9 bases that match TRBD2. Germline CDR1 reads SEHNR; CDR2 reads FQNEAQ (reference sequence). Trimming at V came to 5 bases and at J to 7 bases, leaving 11 bases not matched to a gene. The CDR3 totals 15 residues. Here the CDR3 reads CASSPLASGDLTQYF. CDR3 sequence (DNA): TGTGCCAGCAGCCCCTTAGCTAGCGGGGATTTGACCCAGTACTTC.

The chain combines TRBV27 with TRBJ1-1, with D maybe TRBD1 (6 bases). Trimming removed 8 bases at V and 0 bases at J, with 10 bases between. The CDR3 runs 13 residues. The germline V gene encodes CDR1 MNHEY and CDR2 SMNVEV (reference sequence). The chain's CDR3 is CASQTGMNTEAFF. DNA of the CDR3: TGTGCCAGCCAGACAGGAATGAACACTGAAGCTTTCTTT.